The 19 T cell receptor beta chains listed next were all sequenced from one sample in a study of T cell responses to AZD1222 COVID-19 vaccine. This table comes from immunoSEQ multiplex PCR, and its TCRdb copy is limited to in-frame clones, with some not included. This table holds around 130,000 clones, around 90% found once. Sample: peripheral blood, taken 28 days after the second AZD1222 dose. These receptors were obtained from an adult who received the AZD1222 COVID-19 vaccine.

This clone was seen once. The chain recombines TRBV20-1 with TRBJ2-1; no clear D. Germline values: CDR1 DFQATT, CDR2 SNEGSKA (reference sequence). V was cut by 6 bases and J by 7 bases, with 10 bases left in between. CDR3 length equals 11 residues. CDR3 in amino acids: CSAWWDNEQFF. CDR3 nucleotides: TGCAGTGCATGGTGGGATAATGAGCAGTTCTTC.

The chain joins TRBV6-5 to TRBJ1-6; unclear D gene. Between the trimmed V and J ends, which lost 8 bases and 0 bases, there was a span of 11 bases. There are 15 residues in the CDR3. Germline V gene lookup returns CDR1 MNHEY and CDR2 SVGAGI. The CDR3 DNA reads as TGTGCCAGCCGGCAAATGAGCTCCTATAATTCACCCCTCCACTTT. Amino acid sequence: CASRQMSSYNSPLHF.

The V gene is TRBV3-1 (or the pseudogene TRBV3-2), the J gene TRBJ1-5; a weak D match, TRBD1 (6 bases). CDR1 and CDR2 (germline): LGHDT, YNNKEL (reference sequence). This CDR3 is 14 amino acids long. V lost 1 base and J 7 bases, leaving 11 bases between the germline ends. CDR3 in DNA: TGTGCCAGCAGCCAAGGAACAGGGACCCAGCCCCAGCATTTT. Translated, it gives CASSQGTGTQPQHF.

The V gene is TRBV11-3, the J gene TRBJ2-5, with 9 positions matching TRBD1. Germline V gene sequence: CDR1 SGHNT, CDR2 YENEEA. V was pared by 3 bases and J by 4 bases, with 9 bases of the junction left unmatched. This CDR3 spans 16 amino acids. The CDR3: CASSFQGQGGGETQYF. CDR3 bases: TGTGCCAGCAGCTTCCAGGGACAGGGCGGGGGAGAGACCCAGTACTTC.

This CDR3 reads CATSTIVQPQHF. DNA for the CDR3: TGTGCCACCAGCACGATTGTTCAGCCCCAGCATTTT. The chain uses TRBV24-1 and TRBJ1-5; D not certain. In germline, CDR1 is KGHDR, CDR2 SFDVKD. V was clipped by 7 bases and J by 6 bases, with 9 bases between them. The CDR3 is 12 amino acids.

CDR3 coding DNA: TGTGCCAGCAGTGACGGTCAGGGTGCGGCAGCTTTCTTT. Amino acids: CASSDGQGAAAFF. The chain has TRBV6-1 and TRBJ1-1; perhaps TRBD1 as D (5 bases). CDR1 is MNHNS, CDR2 SASEGT, per germline. The CDR3 length is 13 residues. V lost 3 bases to trimming and J lost 10 bases, with 15 bases between them.

The V and J genes are TRBV27 and TRBJ2-6; maybe TRBD1 (5 bases). This CDR3 is built from 19 residues. The germline CDR1 and CDR2 sequences are MNHEY and SMNVEV (reference sequence). With 3 bases removed from V and 0 bases from J, the gap between germline ends came to 18 bases. In DNA, the CDR3 is TGTGCCAGCAGTTTGGTAGGGGCTCAATGGAGCTCTGGGGCCAACGTCCTGACTTTC. Translated: CASSLVGAQWSSGANVLTF.

This clone was seen once. V and J are TRBV2 and TRBJ1-2; 12 bases map to TRBD1. The germline V gene encodes CDR1 SNHLY and CDR2 FYNNEI. The ends lost 5 bases at V and 4 bases at J; junction bases unmatched: 8. The CDR3 runs 16 residues. In DNA form, the CDR3 reads TGTGCCAGCAGTCCCGGGACAGGGGGCCCAGGCTATGGCTACACCTTC. This gives the protein CASSPGTGGPGYGYTF.

This clone was picked up one time. CDR3 in amino acids: CAWKTYLSGRREKLFF. The CDR3 DNA follows: TGTGCCTGGAAGACATACCTATCGGGACGAAGGGAAAAACTGTTTTTT. This sequence joins TRBV30 and TRBJ1-4; weak D call: TRBD1 (5 bases). CDR3 size: 16 residues. Per germline, CDR1 GTSNPN and CDR2 SVGIG (reference sequence). Between the trimmed V and J ends, which lost 4 bases and 8 bases, there was a span of 23 bases.

The rearrangement links TRBV6-6 to TRBJ2-2, with TRBD2 identical over 14 bases. In germline, CDR1 is MNHNY, CDR2 SVGAGI (reference sequence). The CDR3 is 18 residues long. The V gene end was trimmed by 5 bases and the J gene end by 3 bases; junction bases not matched to a gene: 8. The CDR3 region is CASSRTPGLAGDTGELFF. The CDR3 DNA is TGTGCCAGCAGTCGGACCCCGGGACTAGCGGGAGACACCGGGGAGCTGTTTTTT.

The chain couples TRBV29-1 to TRBJ1-2; 9 nucleotides agree with TRBD1. The CDR3 contains 13 residues. Germline values: CDR1 SQVTM, CDR2 ANQGSEA. V was clipped by 5 bases and J by 5 bases; unmatched bases: 6. CDR3 loop: CSVLGQGRYGYTF. CDR3 in DNA: TGCAGCGTTCTAGGACAGGGGAGGTATGGCTACACCTTC.

The chain uses TRBV5-4 and TRBJ1-2; TRBD1 might be the D (5 bases). In germline, CDR1 is SGHNT, CDR2 YYREEE (reference sequence). Trimming shortened V by 5 bases and J by 4 bases, and 12 bases separated the two germline ends. The CDR3 has 13 amino acids. Here the CDR3 DNA reads TGTGCCAGCAGTTCGCAGGGATCCTATGGCTACACCTTC. It translates to CASSSQGSYGYTF.

V is TRBV2 and J is TRBJ1-5; D not certain. Germline V lookup: CDR1 SNHLY, CDR2 FYNNEI. There are 13 residues in the CDR3. V was pared by 4 bases and J by 1 base, with 5 bases between. CDR3 region: CASSAGSNQPQHF. The CDR3 bases are TGTGCCAGCAGTGCCGGGAGCAATCAGCCCCAGCATTTT.

The CDR3 loop is CASTPSLEAFF. In DNA, the CDR3 is TGTGCCAGCACCCCATCCCTAGAAGCTTTCTTT. The rearrangement joins TRBV6-5 to TRBJ1-1, with D uncertain. Between the trimmed V and J ends, which lost 7 bases and 8 bases, there was a span of 11 bases. Germline V gene lookup returns CDR1 MNHEY and CDR2 SVGAGI. The CDR3 loop spans 11 amino acids.

J is TRBJ1-5 and V is TRBV19; no firm D call. The V end lost 8 bases, the J end lost 3 bases, and 20 bases lay between the germline ends. Looked up from germline, CDR1 is LNHDA and CDR2 is SQIVND (reference sequence). This CDR3 has 16 residues. CDR3 protein: CASDSFFRANNQPQHF. In DNA, the CDR3 is TGTGCCAGTGACTCTTTCTTCCGGGCCAACAATCAGCCCCAGCATTTT.

CDR3 protein: CSVAPTSKYGYTF. The CDR3, as DNA: TGCAGCGTTGCTCCCACATCAAAGTATGGCTACACCTTC. The gene calls are TRBV29-1 and TRBJ1-2; D is uncertain. The CDR3 is made up of 13 amino acids. Trimming removed 4 bases at V and 5 bases at J, with 14 bases between. CDR1 is SQVTM, CDR2 ANQGSEA, per germline.

The chain employs TRBV28 and TRBJ1-3; 7 nucleotides line up with TRBD1. J was trimmed by 0 bases and V by 6 bases; bases with no gene match: 5. Per germline, CDR1 MDHEN and CDR2 SYDVKM. The CDR3 runs to 15 residues. The CDR3 nucleotides read TGTGCCAGCAGCCCAGGGGGGAGCTCTGGAAACACCATATATTTT. Translation: CASSPGGSSGNTIYF.

The sample holds a few counts of this clone. The chain employs TRBV11-2 and TRBJ1-6, with D possibly matching TRBD1 (5 bases). The CDR3 runs to 16 residues. The ends were cut back, 0 bases at V and 0 bases at J, with 6 bases in the middle. The germline gives CDR1 SGHAT, CDR2 FQNNGV. The CDR3 DNA sequence: TGTGCCAGCAGCTTAGACGGGGCCTCCTATAATTCACCCCTCCACTTT. It is translated as CASSLDGASYNSPLHF.

The CDR3: CASGLVRETQYF. CDR3 nucleotide sequence: TGTGCTAGTGGTTTGGTACGGGAGACCCAGTACTTC. The rearrangement links TRBV12-5 to TRBJ2-5; D is unclear. Germline CDR1 and CDR2: LGHNT and FRNRAP. This CDR3 has 12 amino acids. Trimming left V 0 bases short and J 5 bases short, with 4 bases between.